This T cell receptor beta chain was captured by sequencing in a study of CD8+CD57+ T cells in acquired aplastic anemia. Whole-study context: Sorted CD4+ plus CD8+ cells gave DNA averaging about 3 ug. Notes on the study in general: Patients and controls were found to share approximately 31 CD8+ CDR3 sequences.

About this clonotype itself: Its antigen is not known.

Germline V lookup: CDR1 SNHLY, CDR2 FYNNEI. The length of the CDR3 is 16 residues. V lost 6 bases, J lost 1 base, and 18 bases lay in between. The template used for profiling TCR beta VDJ and CDR3 was genomic DNA. TCRdb re-called the reads through MiXCR, storing one row per CDR3 protein. The sample consists of 150,000 to 200,000 distinct CDR3 sequences, 64% of them appearing once. Sequencing was carried out using sorted CD4+, CD8+, or CD8+CD57+ T cells (not recorded which) from PBMCs. The chain joins TRBV2 to TRBJ1-1; no clear D gene. The TCR comes from a human donor with severe aplastic anemia or a healthy control (not recorded which). In nucleotides, the CDR3 is TGTGCCAGCAGCCAAGTTTGGACGGCGGGGAACACTGAAGCTTTCTTT. This sequence encodes CASSQVWTAGNTEAFF. The entire variable domain, with the rest obtained from reference TRBV2 and TRBJ1-1, is as follows: EPEVTQTPSHQVTQMGQEVILRCVPISNHLYFYWYRQILGQKVEFLVSFYNNEISEKSEIFDDQFSVERPDGSNFTLKIRSTKLEDSAMYFCASSQVWTAGNTEAFFGQGTRLTVV.